These T cell receptor beta chains were read from a single sample in a study of Graves' ophthalmopathy and Graves' hyperthyroidism. TCRdb re-analysed the multiplex PCR reads in MiXCR, keeping a single row per CDR3 protein. The repertoire holds around 1.1 million distinct CDR3 sequences, with about two fifths as singletons. Material for sequencing was peripheral blood or thyroid tissue (not recorded which). Source of these receptors: an adult man with Graves' hyperthyroidism. Each CDR3 is given with its conserved first and last residue. The D gene is left open where the match is weak. Clone size is stated in some rows and not others, as once, few, many or a class when expanded.

size	V	J	D	CDR3	DNA
-	TRBV7-6	TRBJ2-7	TRBD1	CASSLQQGAPYEQYF	TGTGCCAGCAGCTTGCAGCAGGGGGCACCCTACGAGCAGTACTTC
-	TRBV7-8	TRBJ1-1	TRBD1	CAWSGPQGARSTEAFF	TGTGCCTGGAGTGGTCCACAGGGGGCGCGAAGCACTGAAGCTTTCTTT
once	TRBV7-2	TRBJ1-2	-	CASSLVGLYGYTF	TGTGCCAGCAGCTTAGTGGGACTTTATGGCTACACCTTC
many	TRBV9	TRBJ2-7	-	CASSVGPSDGYEQYF	TGTGCCAGCAGCGTAGGTCCTTCCGACGGCTACGAGCAGTACTTC
many	TRBV20-1	TRBJ2-7	-	CSARDVGNQTYEQYF	TGCAGTGCTAGAGATGTCGGCAACCAAACCTACGAGCAGTACTTC
few	TRBV7-8	TRBJ2-7	-	CASSHQQSLNEQYF	TGTGCCAGCAGCCATCAACAGAGTTTAAACGAGCAGTACTTC
few	TRBV7-9	TRBJ2-2	TRBD1	CASRRQGFAGELFF	TGTGCCAGCCGGAGACAGGGTTTTGCCGGGGAGCTGTTTTTT
many	TRBV9	TRBJ1-2	-	CASSVGREPILGYTF	TGTGCCAGCAGCGTCGGACGGGAGCCAATATTGGGCTACACCTTC
few	TRBV29-1	TRBJ1-6	-	CSAGTDYNSPLHF	TGCAGCGCCGGGACGGACTATAATTCACCCCTCCACTTT
-	TRBV7-2	TRBJ2-5	TRBD1	CASSSRGTGGAETQYF	TGTGCCAGCAGCTCGCGAGGGACAGGGGGCGCGGAGACCCAGTACTTC
-	TRBV11-2	TRBJ1-6	TRBD1	CASKSDRAAYSPLHF	TGTGCCAGCAAATCCGACAGGGCGGCATATTCACCCCTCCACTTT
once	TRBV7-2	TRBJ2-3	-	CASSSGTVTDTQYF	TGTGCCAGCAGCTCCGGGACGGTAACAGATACGCAGTATTTT
many	TRBV7-3	TRBJ1-1	TRBD1	CASSPTSGGLTEAFF	TGTGCCAGCAGCCCGACCTCAGGGGGCCTCACTGAAGCTTTCTTT
many	TRBV13	TRBJ1-1	-	CASSLLEETEAFF	TGTGCCAGCAGCTTATTAGAAGAAACTGAAGCTTTCTTT